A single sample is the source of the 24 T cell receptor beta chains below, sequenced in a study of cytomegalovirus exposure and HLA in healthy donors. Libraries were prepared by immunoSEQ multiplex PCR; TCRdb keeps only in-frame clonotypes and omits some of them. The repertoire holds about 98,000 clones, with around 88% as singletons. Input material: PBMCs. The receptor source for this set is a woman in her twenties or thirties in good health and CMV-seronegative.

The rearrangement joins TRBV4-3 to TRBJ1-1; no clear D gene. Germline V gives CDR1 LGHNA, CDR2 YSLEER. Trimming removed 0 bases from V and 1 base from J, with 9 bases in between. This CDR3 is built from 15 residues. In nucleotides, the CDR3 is TGCGCCAGCAGCCAAGATCGACGGGAGAACACTGAAGCTTTCTTT. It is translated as CASSQDRRENTEAFF.

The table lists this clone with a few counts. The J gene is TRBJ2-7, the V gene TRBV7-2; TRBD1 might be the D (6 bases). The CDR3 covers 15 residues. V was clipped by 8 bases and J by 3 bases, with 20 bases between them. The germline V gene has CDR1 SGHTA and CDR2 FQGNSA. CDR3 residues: CASAGTLSEYYEQYF. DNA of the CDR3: TGTGCCAGCGCCGGGACACTCTCTGAGTACTACGAGCAGTACTTC. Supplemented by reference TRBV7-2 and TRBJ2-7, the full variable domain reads GAGVSQSPSNKVTEKGKDVELRCDPISGHTALYWYRQSLGQGLEFLIYFQGNSAPDKSGLPSDRFSAERTGGSVSTLTIQRTQQEDSAVYLCASAGTLSEYYEQYFGPGTRLTVT.

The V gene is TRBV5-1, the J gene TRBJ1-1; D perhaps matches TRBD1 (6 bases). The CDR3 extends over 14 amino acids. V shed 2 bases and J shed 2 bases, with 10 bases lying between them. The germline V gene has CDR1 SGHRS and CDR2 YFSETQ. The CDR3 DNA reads TGCGCCAGCAGCTTTTGGACAGAAAACACTGAAGCTTTCTTT. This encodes CASSFWTENTEAFF.

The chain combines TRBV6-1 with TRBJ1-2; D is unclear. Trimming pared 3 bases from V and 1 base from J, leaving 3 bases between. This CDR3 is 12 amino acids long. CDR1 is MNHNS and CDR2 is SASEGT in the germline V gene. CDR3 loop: CASSDLNYGYTF. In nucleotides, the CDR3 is TGTGCCAGCAGTGACCTTAACTATGGCTACACCTTC.

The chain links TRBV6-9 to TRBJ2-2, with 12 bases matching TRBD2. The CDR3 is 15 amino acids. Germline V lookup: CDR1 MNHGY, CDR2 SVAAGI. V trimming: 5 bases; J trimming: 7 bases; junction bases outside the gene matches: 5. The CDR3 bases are TGTGCCAGCAGTCGACTAGCGGGAGTTGACGGGGAGCTGTTTTTT. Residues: CASSRLAGVDGELFF.

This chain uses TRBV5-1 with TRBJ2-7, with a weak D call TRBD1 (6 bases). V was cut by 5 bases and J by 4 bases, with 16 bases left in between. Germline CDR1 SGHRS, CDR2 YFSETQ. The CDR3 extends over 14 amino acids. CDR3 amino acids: CASSPGDLQYEQYF. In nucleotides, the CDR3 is TGCGCCAGCAGTCCAGGGGACCTGCAGTACGAGCAGTACTTC.

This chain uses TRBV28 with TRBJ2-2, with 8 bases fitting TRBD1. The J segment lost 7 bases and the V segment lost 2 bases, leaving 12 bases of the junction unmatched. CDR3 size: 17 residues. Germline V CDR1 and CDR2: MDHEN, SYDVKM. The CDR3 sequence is CASSLNARGLGSGELFF. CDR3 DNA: TGTGCCAGCAGTTTAAATGCCAGGGGGCTGGGTAGCGGGGAGCTGTTTTTT.

The CDR3 loop is CASSSPQGLGLRGPGELFF. As DNA, the CDR3 is TGTGCCAGCAGCTCCCCCCAGGGACTAGGGTTAAGGGGCCCCGGGGAGCTGTTTTTT. The rearrangement links TRBV11-2 to TRBJ2-2; 8 nucleotides align to TRBD2. The length of the CDR3 is 19 residues. J was trimmed by 6 bases and V by 4 bases; bases with no gene match: 19. CDR1 SGHAT and CDR2 FQNNGV come from the germline V gene.

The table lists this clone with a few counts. In nucleotides, the CDR3 is TGTGCCAGCAGACCACAGGGAGATCAGCCCCAGCATTTT. This gives the protein CASRPQGDQPQHF. V usage is TRBV6-6 and J usage is TRBJ1-5; TRBD1 might be the D (6 bases). The CDR3 has 13 amino acids. The germline gives CDR1 MNHNY, CDR2 SVGAGI (reference sequence). Trimming pared 6 bases from V and 5 bases from J, leaving 11 bases between.

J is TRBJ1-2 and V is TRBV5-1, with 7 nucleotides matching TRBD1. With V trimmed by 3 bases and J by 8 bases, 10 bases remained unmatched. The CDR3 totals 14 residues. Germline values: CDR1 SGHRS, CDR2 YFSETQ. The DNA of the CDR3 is TGCGCCAGCAGCTCGGACAGGATTAAGCGGGGCTACACCTTC. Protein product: CASSSDRIKRGYTF.

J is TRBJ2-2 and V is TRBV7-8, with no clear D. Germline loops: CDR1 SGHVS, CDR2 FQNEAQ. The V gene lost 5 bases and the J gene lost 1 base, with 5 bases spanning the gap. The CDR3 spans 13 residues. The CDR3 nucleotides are TGTGCCAGCAGCCCCGTGAACACCGGGGAGCTGTTTTTT. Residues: CASSPVNTGELFF.

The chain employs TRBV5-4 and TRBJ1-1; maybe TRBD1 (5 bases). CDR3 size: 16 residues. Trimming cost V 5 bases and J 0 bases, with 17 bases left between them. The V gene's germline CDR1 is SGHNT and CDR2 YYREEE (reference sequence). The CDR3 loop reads CASRGNRQNLNTEAFF. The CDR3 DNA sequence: TGTGCCAGCAGGGGGAACCGACAGAACCTGAACACTGAAGCTTTCTTT.

The CDR3 DNA reads as TGTGCCAGCAGTTTAGGAGCGGGACCCTTTCGGACCCAGTACTTC. Its translation is CASSLGAGPFRTQYF. V and J are TRBV27 and TRBJ2-5; 7 bases are shared with TRBD2. CDR1 is MNHEY and CDR2 is SMNVEV in the germline V gene (reference sequence). The CDR3 has 15 amino acids. The V segment lost 2 bases and the J segment 7 bases; nucleotides outside the gene matches: 10.

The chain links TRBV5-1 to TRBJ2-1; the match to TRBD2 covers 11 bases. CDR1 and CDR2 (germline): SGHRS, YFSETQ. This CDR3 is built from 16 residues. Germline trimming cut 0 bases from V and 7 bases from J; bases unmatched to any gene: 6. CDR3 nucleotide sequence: TGCGCCAGCAGCTTGGGGCTAGCGGGAGGCGCAAATGAGCAGTTCTTC. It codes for CASSLGLAGGANEQFF.

The CDR3 loop is CASSTGQNQPQHF. The CDR3 region has the DNA TGTGCCAGTAGTACGGGACAGAATCAGCCCCAGCATTTT. The rearrangement links TRBV19 to TRBJ1-5; 7 bases match TRBD1. Germline CDR1 reads LNHDA; CDR2 reads SQIVND (reference sequence). The CDR3 sequence is 13 residues long. The V and J ends lost 4 bases and 4 bases, in that order; junction bases with no gene match: 1. The entire variable domain, with the rest obtained from reference TRBV19 and TRBJ1-5, is as follows: DGGITQSPKYLFRKEGQNVTLSCEQNLNHDAMYWYRQDPGQGLRLIYYSQIVNDFQKGDIAEGYSVSREKKESFPLTVTSAQKNPTAFYLCASSTGQNQPQHFGDGTRLSIL.

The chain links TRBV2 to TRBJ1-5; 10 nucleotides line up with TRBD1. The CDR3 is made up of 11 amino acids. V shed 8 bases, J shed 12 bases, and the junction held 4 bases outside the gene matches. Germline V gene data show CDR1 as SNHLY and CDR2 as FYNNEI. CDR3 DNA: TGTGCCAGCCGGGGGACAGGGGACCAGCATTTT. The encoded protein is CASRGTGDQHF.

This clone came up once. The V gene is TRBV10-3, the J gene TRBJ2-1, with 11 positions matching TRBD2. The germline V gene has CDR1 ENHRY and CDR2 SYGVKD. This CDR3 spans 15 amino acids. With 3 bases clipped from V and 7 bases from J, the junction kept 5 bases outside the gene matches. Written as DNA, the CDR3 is TGTGCCATCAGTGAAACTAGCGGGAGTGGGAATGAGCAGTTCTTC. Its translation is CAISETSGSGNEQFF.

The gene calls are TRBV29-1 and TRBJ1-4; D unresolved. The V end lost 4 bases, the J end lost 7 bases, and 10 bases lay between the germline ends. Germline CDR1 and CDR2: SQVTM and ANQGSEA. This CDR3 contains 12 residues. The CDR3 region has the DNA TGCAGCGTTGGACCCACGGGTGAAAAACTGTTTTTT. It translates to CSVGPTGEKLFF.

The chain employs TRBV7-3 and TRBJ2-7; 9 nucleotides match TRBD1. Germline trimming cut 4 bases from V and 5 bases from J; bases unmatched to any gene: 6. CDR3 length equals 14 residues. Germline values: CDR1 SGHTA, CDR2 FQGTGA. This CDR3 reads CASSWDRDHHEQYF. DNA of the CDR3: TGTGCCAGCAGCTGGGACAGGGACCACCACGAGCAGTACTTC.

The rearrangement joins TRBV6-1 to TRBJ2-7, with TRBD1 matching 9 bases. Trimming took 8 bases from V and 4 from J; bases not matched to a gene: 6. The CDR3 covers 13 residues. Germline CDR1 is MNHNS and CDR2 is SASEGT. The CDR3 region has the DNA TGTGCCAGCGGAAGGACAGGGGCGTACGAGCAGTACTTC. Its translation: CASGRTGAYEQYF.

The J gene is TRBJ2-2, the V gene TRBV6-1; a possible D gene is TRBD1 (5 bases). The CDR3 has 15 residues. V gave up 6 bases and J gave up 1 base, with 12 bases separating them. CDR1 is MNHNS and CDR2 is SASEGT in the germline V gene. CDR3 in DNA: TGTGCCAGCAGCGCCCCGACAGTGAACACCGGGGAGCTGTTTTTT. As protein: CASSAPTVNTGELFF.

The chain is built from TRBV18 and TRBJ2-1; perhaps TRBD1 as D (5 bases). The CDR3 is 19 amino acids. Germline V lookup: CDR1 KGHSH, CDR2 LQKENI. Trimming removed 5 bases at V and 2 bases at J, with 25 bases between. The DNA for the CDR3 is TGTGCCAGCTCATCCCGAAAGGGAAGGGGTAATTGGACCTACAATGAGCAGTTCTTC. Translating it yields CASSSRKGRGNWTYNEQFF.

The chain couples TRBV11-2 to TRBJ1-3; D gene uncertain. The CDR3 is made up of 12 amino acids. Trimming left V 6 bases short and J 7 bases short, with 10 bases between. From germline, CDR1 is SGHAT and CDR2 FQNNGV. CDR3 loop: CASSLARNTIYF. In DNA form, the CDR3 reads TGTGCCAGCAGTCTAGCAAGGAACACCATATATTTT.

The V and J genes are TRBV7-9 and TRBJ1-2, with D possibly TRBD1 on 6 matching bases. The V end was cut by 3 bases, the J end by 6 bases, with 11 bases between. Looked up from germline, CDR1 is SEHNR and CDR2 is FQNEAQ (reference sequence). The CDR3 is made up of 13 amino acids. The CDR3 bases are TGTGCCAGCAGCTTTGGCAGGGGAGATGGCTACACCTTC. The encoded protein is CASSFGRGDGYTF.